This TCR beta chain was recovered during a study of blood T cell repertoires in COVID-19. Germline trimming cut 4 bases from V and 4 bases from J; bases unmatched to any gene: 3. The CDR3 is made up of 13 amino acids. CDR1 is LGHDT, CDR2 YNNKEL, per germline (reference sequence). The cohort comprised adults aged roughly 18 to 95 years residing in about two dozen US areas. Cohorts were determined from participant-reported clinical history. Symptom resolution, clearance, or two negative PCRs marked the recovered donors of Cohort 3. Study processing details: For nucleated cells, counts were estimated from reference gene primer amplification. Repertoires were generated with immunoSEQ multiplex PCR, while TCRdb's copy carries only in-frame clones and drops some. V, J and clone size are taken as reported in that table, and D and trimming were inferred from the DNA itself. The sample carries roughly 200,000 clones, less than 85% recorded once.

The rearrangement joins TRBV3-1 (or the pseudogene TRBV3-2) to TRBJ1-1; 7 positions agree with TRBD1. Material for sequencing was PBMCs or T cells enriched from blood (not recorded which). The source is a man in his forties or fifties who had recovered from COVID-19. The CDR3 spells CASSRPGGTEAFF. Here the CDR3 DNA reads TGTGCCAGCAGCCGACCAGGGGGCACTGAAGCTTTCTTT.